This TCR beta chain was captured by sequencing in a study of STAT3 mutations in large granular lymphocyte leukemia. Overall study: More than half of T-LGLL patients received immunosuppressive therapy. Findings of the study overall: At least one immunodominant TCR beta clonotype appeared in every T-cell large granular lymphocyte leukemia patient.

On this clone itself: The antigen remains undetermined.

The table came from immunoSEQ multiplex PCR; TCRdb's copy has only in-frame clones and leaves some out. The sample has about 8,400 clones; around 92% are singletons. Sequenced: peripheral blood mononuclear cells. The sequence derives from a man aged 50 or older with T-cell large granular lymphocyte leukemia. Some clones in this sample may be carry-over from other donors' samples.

CDR3 coding DNA: TGTGCCAGCTCACCACCGGCAGGGGGCGTCACTGAAGCTTTCTTT. This gives the protein CASSPPAGGVTEAFF. The chain links TRBV18 to TRBJ1-1; TRBD1 matches at 8 bases. The V segment lost 0 bases and the J segment 4 bases; nucleotides outside the gene matches: 4. The CDR3 sequence is 15 residues long. The germline V gene has CDR1 KGHSH and CDR2 LQKENI.